A single sample is the source of the 25 T cell receptor beta chains below, sequenced in a study of blood T cell repertoires in COVID-19. Some clones are missing from TCRdb's copy, which holds only in-frame ones; the method was immunoSEQ multiplex PCR. The sample gives around 16,000 clones, approximately 86% of which show up once; around 50% is in the top ten. The sequencing sample was made of peripheral blood. All receptors come from a man in his 60s with acute or convalescent COVID-19.

In DNA, the CDR3 is TGTGCCAGCAGCTCGGTAGGACAGGGAACCCAAGAGACCCAGTACTTC. This sequence encodes CASSSVGQGTQETQYF. The V call is TRBV7-2, the J call TRBJ2-5; 8 bases map to TRBD1. CDR3 length: 16 residues. J lost 1 base, V lost 4 bases, and 8 bases had no gene match. In germline, CDR1 is SGHTA, CDR2 FQGNSA.

This clone was detected only once. This chain connects TRBV25-1 to TRBJ2-1; TRBD2 aligns across 8 bases. CDR1 and CDR2 (germline): MGHDK, SYGVNS. After removal of 6 bases from V and 0 bases from J, the junction contained 4 bases not matched to a gene. The CDR3 spans 15 residues. CDR3 DNA sequence: TGTGCCAGCAGACGGGGGGGGTACTCCTACAATGAGCAGTTCTTC. Translating gives CASRRGGYSYNEQFF.

The chain carries TRBV6-5 and TRBJ2-1; 10 nucleotides agree with TRBD1. Trimming at V came to 5 bases and at J to 8 bases, leaving 6 bases not matched to a gene. Germline V gene sequence: CDR1 MNHEY, CDR2 SVGAGI. The CDR3 is 14 residues long. The CDR3, as DNA: TGTGCCAGCAGTAACCGGGACAGGGGTGATGAGCAGTTCTTC. It codes for CASSNRDRGDEQFF.

This chain uses TRBV30 with TRBJ1-4; no clear D gene. Per the germline V gene, CDR1 is GTSNPN and CDR2 is SVGIG (reference sequence). This CDR3 region has 15 residues. The V end lost 4 bases, the J end lost 6 bases, and 18 bases lay between the germline ends. DNA for the CDR3: TGTGCCTGGACCCCAGGAGGGTACGAGGATGAAAAACTGTTTTTT. Its translation is CAWTPGGYEDEKLFF.

V usage is TRBV6-2 or TRBV6-3 and J usage is TRBJ2-7; TRBD1 is a possible D gene (5 bases). V dropped 6 bases and J dropped 4 bases, with 22 bases sitting between them. This CDR3 has 16 residues. Germline CDR1 MNHEY, CDR2 SVGEGT. CDR3 residues: CASSLQGIMFMYEQYF. As DNA, the CDR3 is TGTGCCAGCAGCCTCCAGGGTATCATGTTTATGTACGAGCAGTACTTC.

The rearrangement links TRBV3-1 (or the pseudogene TRBV3-2) to TRBJ2-1; 8 nucleotides line up with TRBD2. The CDR3 totals 16 residues. Germline lookup yields CDR1 LGHDT and CDR2 YNNKEL (reference sequence). Germline trimming cut 1 base from V and 6 bases from J; bases unmatched to any gene: 8. The CDR3 sequence: CASSQVLSGSFNEQFF. CDR3 coding DNA: TGTGCCAGCAGCCAAGTTCTGAGCGGGAGTTTCAATGAGCAGTTCTTC.

V usage is TRBV6-5 and J usage is TRBJ2-2; possible D gene TRBD2, 6 bases. V lost 6 bases to trimming and J lost 4 bases, with 15 bases between them. Germline CDR1 and CDR2: MNHEY and SVGAGI. CDR3 length: 15 amino acids. CDR3 bases: TGTGCCAGCAGAGAGACTAGTACGACCACCGGGGAGCTGTTTTTT. Its translation is CASRETSTTTGELFF.

This clone occurred once. The rearrangement joins TRBV3-1 (or the pseudogene TRBV3-2) to TRBJ2-1; TRBD2 agrees at 7 bases. The CDR3 covers 15 residues. V lost 4 bases to trimming and J lost 0 bases; unmatched junction nucleotides: 3. The germline CDR1 and CDR2 sequences are LGHDT and YNNKEL (reference sequence). The CDR3 here is CASSLLALSYNEQFF. CDR3 nucleotide sequence: TGTGCCAGCAGCCTACTAGCGCTCTCCTACAATGAGCAGTTCTTC.

The chain carries TRBV28 and TRBJ2-7, with unresolved D. The CDR3 length is 12 residues. Germline lookup yields CDR1 MDHEN and CDR2 SYDVKM. V shed 1 base and J shed 3 bases, with 4 bases lying between them. CDR3 amino acids: CASSLYNYEQYF. In DNA form, the CDR3 reads TGTGCCAGCAGTTTATATAACTACGAGCAGTACTTC.

The genes are TRBV30 and TRBJ2-2; D possibly corresponds to TRBD2 (6 bases). V dropped 2 bases and J dropped 0 bases, with 10 bases sitting between them. Germline V gives CDR1 GTSNPN, CDR2 SVGIG (reference sequence). This CDR3 has 15 residues. In nucleotides, the CDR3 is TGTGCCTGGAGTACGGGGGTGTCGAACACCGGGGAGCTGTTTTTT. Translated: CAWSTGVSNTGELFF. Variable domain in full (rest from reference TRBV30 and TRBJ2-2): SQTIHQWPATLVQPVGSPLSLECTVEGTSNPNLYWYRQAAGRGLQLLFYSVGIGQISSEVPQNLSASRPQDRQFILSSKKLLLSDSGFYLCAWSTGVSNTGELFFGEGSRLTVL.

This sequence joins TRBV11-2 and TRBJ2-1; 10 nucleotides line up with TRBD1. Unmatched junction bases numbered 9, after V lost 5 bases and J lost 5 bases. The germline V gene encodes CDR1 SGHAT and CDR2 FQNNGV. The CDR3 runs 16 residues. For the CDR3, the DNA is TGTGCCAGCAGCCCTTTGACAGGGGGCTTCGACAATGAGCAGTTCTTC. It encodes CASSPLTGGFDNEQFF.

The rearrangement links TRBV10-3 to TRBJ1-5, with D tentatively TRBD1 (5 bases). Between the trimmed V and J ends, which lost 4 bases and 8 bases, there was a span of 15 bases. Germline assignment: CDR1 ENHRY and CDR2 SYGVKD. The CDR3 is made up of 14 amino acids. The CDR3 reads CAISGGGVAEPQHF. The CDR3 coding sequence is TGTGCCATCAGTGGGGGAGGGGTAGCCGAGCCCCAGCATTTT.

This clone has a single count. The rearrangement uses TRBV29-1 and TRBJ1-1; D gene ambiguous. This CDR3 region has 13 residues. Trimming pared 7 bases from V and 2 bases from J, leaving 14 bases between. CDR1 SQVTM and CDR2 ANQGSEA come from the germline V gene. CDR3 in DNA: TGCAGCGCAGAGGGCCAGACCAACACTGAAGCTTTCTTT. It specifies CSAEGQTNTEAFF.

The chain employs TRBV28 and TRBJ2-7; unclear D gene. In germline, CDR1 is MDHEN, CDR2 SYDVKM. The CDR3 loop spans 12 amino acids. The V end lost 6 bases, the J end lost 9 bases, and 15 bases lay between the germline ends. The CDR3 protein is CASRPAVGAQYF. Written as DNA, the CDR3 is TGTGCCAGCAGACCTGCTGTTGGAGCGCAGTACTTC. Full variable domain (rest looked up from reference TRBV28 and TRBJ2-7): DVKVTQSSRYLVKRTGEKVFLECVQDMDHENMFWYRQDPGLGLRLIYFSYDVKMKEKGDIPEGYSVSREKKERFSLILESASTNQTSMYLCASRPAVGAQYFGPGTRLTVT.

As DNA, the CDR3 is TGTGCCTGGAGTGTCCCGGATACGCAGTATTTT. The encoded protein is CAWSVPDTQYF. The rearrangement uses TRBV30 and TRBJ2-3; D ambiguous. V was shortened by 0 bases and J by 6 bases, with 4 bases between the two germline ends. CDR1 and CDR2 (germline): GTSNPN, SVGIG (reference sequence). This CDR3 spans 11 amino acids.

This chain uses TRBV18 with TRBJ2-3; 9 nucleotides align to TRBD2. The germline V gene encodes CDR1 KGHSH and CDR2 LQKENI. The CDR3 is made up of 16 amino acids. Trimming cost V 3 bases and J 1 base; bases outside gene matches: 5. The CDR3 bases are TGTGCCAGCTCACCCCAAGCGGGGGGCGGCACAGATACGCAGTATTTT. It is translated as CASSPQAGGGTDTQYF.

The V and J genes are TRBV7-9 and TRBJ1-1; 8 positions match TRBD1. Germline trimming cut 5 bases from V and 6 bases from J; bases unmatched to any gene: 2. CDR3 length: 12 amino acids. Looked up from germline, CDR1 is SEHNR and CDR2 is FQNEAQ (reference sequence). DNA of the CDR3: TGTGCCAGCAGCCTGACAGGGGCTGAAGCTTTCTTT. This sequence encodes CASSLTGAEAFF.

The CDR3 spells CASSPIITGSETQYF. CDR3 nucleotide sequence: TGTGCCAGCAGCCCAATCATTACAGGGTCAGAGACCCAGTACTTC. This sequence joins TRBV7-2 and TRBJ2-5; possibly TRBD1 for D (6 bases). Per the germline V gene, CDR1 is SGHTA and CDR2 is FQGNSA. The CDR3 loop spans 15 amino acids. With 5 bases removed from V and 4 bases from J, the gap between germline ends came to 17 bases. The variable domain in full, with the rest retrieved from reference TRBV7-2 and TRBJ2-5, is GAGVSQSPSNKVTEKGKDVELRCDPISGHTALYWYRQSLGQGLEFLIYFQGNSAPDKSGLPSDRFSAERTGGSVSTLTIQRTQQEDSAVYLCASSPIITGSETQYFGPGTRLLVL.

The chain is built from TRBV6-2 or TRBV6-3 and TRBJ2-2; TRBD2 is a possible D gene (6 bases). Between the trimmed V and J ends, which lost 4 bases and 2 bases, there was a span of 14 bases. CDR1 and CDR2 (germline): MNHEY, SVGEGT. The CDR3 runs 16 residues. Here the CDR3 DNA reads TGTGCCAGCAGTTCCTCGGGGACTTTTAACACCGGGGAGCTGTTTTTT. It yields the protein CASSSSGTFNTGELFF.

The chain joins TRBV19 to TRBJ2-2; the match to TRBD1 covers 8 bases. The V gene's germline CDR1 is LNHDA and CDR2 SQIVND (reference sequence). Trimming removed 5 bases from V and 0 bases from J; junction bases left unmatched: 5. There are 16 residues in the CDR3. The CDR3 bases are TGTGCCAGTAGTCCCGCAGGGGGCCCGAACACCGGGGAGCTGTTTTTT. This gives the protein CASSPAGGPNTGELFF. Based on the CDR3 plus reference TRBV19 and TRBJ2-2, the full variable domain is DGGITQSPKYLFRKEGQNVTLSCEQNLNHDAMYWYRQDPGQGLRLIYYSQIVNDFQKGDIAEGYSVSREKKESFPLTVTSAQKNPTAFYLCASSPAGGPNTGELFFGEGSRLTVL.

The V call is TRBV7-8, the J call TRBJ2-7; 9 bases are a match to TRBD2. The J segment lost 2 bases and the V segment lost 3 bases, leaving 8 bases of the junction unmatched. This CDR3 is built from 16 residues. Germline lookup yields CDR1 SGHVS and CDR2 FQNEAQ. The CDR3 here is CASSFASGMGTYEQYF. The CDR3 nucleotides are TGTGCCAGCAGCTTCGCTAGCGGGATGGGAACCTACGAGCAGTACTTC.

The CDR3 reads CASSLIASGGTTDTQYF. CDR3 in DNA: TGCGCCAGCAGCTTAATCGCTAGCGGGGGGACCACAGATACGCAGTATTTT. This chain connects TRBV5-1 to TRBJ2-3; TRBD2 aligns across 11 bases. V was clipped by 2 bases and J by 2 bases; unmatched bases: 7. Germline CDR1 is SGHRS and CDR2 is YFSETQ. This CDR3 contains 17 residues.

This clone was observed a few times. The genes are TRBV3-1 (or the pseudogene TRBV3-2) and TRBJ2-7; 9 bases are shared with TRBD1. The CDR3 extends over 15 amino acids. Germline CDR1 and CDR2: LGHDT and YNNKEL (reference sequence). With V trimmed by 4 bases and J by 0 bases, 4 bases remained unmatched. As DNA, the CDR3 is TGTGCCAGCAGCCCGGGACAGGGCCCCTCCTACGAGCAGTACTTC. This codes for CASSPGQGPSYEQYF.

This clone is deemed medium-sized. V is TRBV27 and J is TRBJ2-7; a weak D match, TRBD2 (6 bases). This CDR3 has 13 residues. Germline CDR1 and CDR2: MNHEY and SMNVEV (reference sequence). The germline V and J ends were trimmed by 7 bases and 5 bases, with 15 bases remaining between them. CDR3 DNA sequence: TGTGCCAGCACCTCTCACCGGGAGCACGAGCAGTACTTC. Translation: CASTSHREHEQYF.

The chain links TRBV11-3 to TRBJ2-1; TRBD2 might be the D (5 bases). The germline gives CDR1 SGHNT, CDR2 YENEEA. V was trimmed by 1 base and J by 2 bases, leaving 9 bases between them. This CDR3 is 15 amino acids long. The CDR3 is CASSLGRLPYNEQFF. The CDR3 DNA is TGTGCCAGCAGCTTAGGTCGACTACCCTACAATGAGCAGTTCTTC.